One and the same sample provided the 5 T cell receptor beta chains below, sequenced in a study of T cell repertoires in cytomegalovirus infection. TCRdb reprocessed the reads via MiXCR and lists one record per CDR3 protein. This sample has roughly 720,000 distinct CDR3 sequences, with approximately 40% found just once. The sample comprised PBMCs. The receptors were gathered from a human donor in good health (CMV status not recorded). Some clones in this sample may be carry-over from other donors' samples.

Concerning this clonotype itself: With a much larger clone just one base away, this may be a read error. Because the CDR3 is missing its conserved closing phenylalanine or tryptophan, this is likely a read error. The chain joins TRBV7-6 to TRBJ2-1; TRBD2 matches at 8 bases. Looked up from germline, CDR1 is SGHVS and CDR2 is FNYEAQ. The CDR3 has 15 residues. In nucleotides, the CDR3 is TGTGCCAGCACCTTATTAGCGGGAACCTACAATGAGCAGTTCTTA. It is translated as CASTLLAGTYNEQFL.

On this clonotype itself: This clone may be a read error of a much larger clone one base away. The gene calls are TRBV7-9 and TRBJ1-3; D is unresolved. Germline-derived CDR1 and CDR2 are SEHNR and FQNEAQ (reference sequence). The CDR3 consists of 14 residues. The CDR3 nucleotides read TGTTCCAGCAGCCTCCGGGCCGATCAAGACACCATATATTTT. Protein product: CSSSLRADQDTIYF.

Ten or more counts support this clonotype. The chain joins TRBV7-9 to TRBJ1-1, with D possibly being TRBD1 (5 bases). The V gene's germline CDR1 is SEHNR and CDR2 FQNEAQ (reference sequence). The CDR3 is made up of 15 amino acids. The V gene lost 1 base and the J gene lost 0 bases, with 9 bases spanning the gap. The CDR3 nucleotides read TGTGCCAGCAGCTTAGTTGGGGGATTGAACACTGAAGCTTTCTTT. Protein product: CASSLVGGLNTEAFF.

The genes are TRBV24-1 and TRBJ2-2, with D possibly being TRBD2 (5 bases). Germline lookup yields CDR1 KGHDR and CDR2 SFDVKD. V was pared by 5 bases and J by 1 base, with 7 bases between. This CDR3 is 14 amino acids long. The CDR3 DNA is TGTGCCACCAGTGGACGGGGGAACACCGGGGAGCTGTTTTTT. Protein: CATSGRGNTGELFF.

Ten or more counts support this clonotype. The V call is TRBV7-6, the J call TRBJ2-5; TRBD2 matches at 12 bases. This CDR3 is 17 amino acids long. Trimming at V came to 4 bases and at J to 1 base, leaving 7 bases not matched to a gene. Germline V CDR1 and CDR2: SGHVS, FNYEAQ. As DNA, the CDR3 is TGTGCCAGCAGCTCACCGGGACTAGCGGGTACCCAAGAGACCCAGTACTTC. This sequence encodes CASSSPGLAGTQETQYF. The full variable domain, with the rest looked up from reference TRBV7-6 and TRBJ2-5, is GAGVSQSPRYKVTKRGQDVALRCDPISGHVSLYWYRQALGQGPEFLTYFNYEAQQDKSGLPNDRFSAERPEGSISTLTIQRTEQRDSAMYRCASSSPGLAGTQETQYFGPGTRLLVL.